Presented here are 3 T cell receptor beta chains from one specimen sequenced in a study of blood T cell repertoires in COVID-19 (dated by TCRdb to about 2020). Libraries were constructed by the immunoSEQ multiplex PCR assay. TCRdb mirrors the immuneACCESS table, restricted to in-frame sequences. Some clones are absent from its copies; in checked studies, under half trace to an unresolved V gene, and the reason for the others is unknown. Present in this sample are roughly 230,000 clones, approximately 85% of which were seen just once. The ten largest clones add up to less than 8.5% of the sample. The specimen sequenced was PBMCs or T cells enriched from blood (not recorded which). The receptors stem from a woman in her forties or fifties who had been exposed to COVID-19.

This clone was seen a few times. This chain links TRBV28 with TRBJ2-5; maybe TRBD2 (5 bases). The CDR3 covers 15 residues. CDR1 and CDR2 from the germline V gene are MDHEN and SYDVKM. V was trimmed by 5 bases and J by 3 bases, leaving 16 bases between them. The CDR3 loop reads CASSRTSRIEETQYF. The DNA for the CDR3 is TGTGCCAGCAGTCGGACTTCCCGGATAGAAGAGACCCAGTACTTC.

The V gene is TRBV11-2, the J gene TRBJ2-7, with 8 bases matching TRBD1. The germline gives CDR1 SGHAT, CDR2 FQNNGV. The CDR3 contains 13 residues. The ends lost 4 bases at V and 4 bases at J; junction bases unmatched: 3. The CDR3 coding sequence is TGTGCCAGCAGCTCTGGACAGGGTTACGAGCAGTACTTC. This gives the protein CASSSGQGYEQYF.

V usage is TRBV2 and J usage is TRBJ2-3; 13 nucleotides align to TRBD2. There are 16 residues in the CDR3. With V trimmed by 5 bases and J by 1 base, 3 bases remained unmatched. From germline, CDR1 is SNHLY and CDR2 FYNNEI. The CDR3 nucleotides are TGTGCCAGCAGTTCCGGGACTAGCGGGGGCACAGATACGCAGTATTTT. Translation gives CASSSGTSGGTDTQYF.